This entry lists 20 T cell receptor beta chains sequenced from one sample in a study of blood T cell repertoires in COVID-19. Sequenced by immunoSEQ multiplex PCR; TCRdb stores in-frame clones only, minus some. The sample contains roughly 250,000 clones, about four fifths of which appear only once. Sequencing was performed on peripheral blood. The source is a man over 45 with acute or convalescent COVID-19.

The chain recombines TRBV30 with TRBJ1-6; 7 bases are a match to TRBD1. CDR3 size: 16 residues. Losses at the gene ends were 4 bases for V and 0 bases for J; bases not matched to a gene: 6. In germline, CDR1 is GTSNPN, CDR2 SVGIG (reference sequence). CDR3 protein: CAWNRGFSSYNSPLHF. CDR3 nucleotides: TGTGCCTGGAACAGGGGATTCAGCTCCTATAATTCACCCCTCCACTTT.

The chain employs TRBV7-9 and TRBJ2-7; D possibly corresponds to TRBD2 (5 bases). CDR3 length: 11 residues. V lost 3 bases, J lost 9 bases, and 9 bases lay in between. The germline CDR1 and CDR2 sequences are SEHNR and FQNEAQ (reference sequence). CDR3 in DNA: TGTGCCAGCAGCTTCAGCGAGGGGCAGTACTTC. Translated, it gives CASSFSEGQYF.

CDR3 protein: CASMRQGASSQPQHF. CDR3 coding DNA: TGTGCCAGCATGAGACAGGGGGCGTCGTCTCAGCCCCAGCATTTT. This chain uses TRBV28 with TRBJ1-5; TRBD1 matches 10 bases. This CDR3 is built from 15 residues. Germline assignment: CDR1 MDHEN and CDR2 SYDVKM. J lost 6 bases, V lost 7 bases, and 9 bases had no gene match.

The chain carries TRBV4-1 and TRBJ2-5; TRBD2 aligns across 9 bases. Per the germline V gene, CDR1 is MGHRA and CDR2 is YSYEKL. The CDR3 is made up of 14 amino acids. J gave up 5 bases and V 6 bases, and 7 bases lay outside the gene matches. The CDR3 protein is CASSGGRARETQYF. The CDR3 bases are TGCGCCAGCAGTGGCGGGAGGGCCCGTGAGACCCAGTACTTC.

As to this clone: Other nucleotide sequences from this sample produce the same CDR3. The gene calls are TRBV12-3 or TRBV12-4 and TRBJ2-2; D not resolved. The CDR3 contains 12 residues. V dropped 6 bases and J dropped 3 bases, with 5 bases sitting between them. The CDR3 is CASSPDTGELFF. The CDR3 DNA reads as TGTGCCAGCAGCCCCGACACCGGGGAGCTGTTTTTT.

The rearrangement uses TRBV28 and TRBJ2-1; a weak D match, TRBD2 (6 bases). The CDR3 contains 15 residues. Trimming left V 3 bases short and J 2 bases short, with 11 bases between. Per the germline V gene, CDR1 is MDHEN and CDR2 is SYDVKM. The CDR3 DNA is TGTGCCAGCAGTTTCCGGGGGAACCCCTACAATGAGCAGTTCTTC. This codes for CASSFRGNPYNEQFF.

V usage is TRBV5-6 and J usage is TRBJ1-2; tentatively, D is TRBD1 (6 bases). The CDR3 runs to 16 residues. Germline values: CDR1 SGHDT, CDR2 YYEEEE. Trimming cost V 5 bases and J 2 bases, with 19 bases left between them. The CDR3 DNA reads as TGTGCCAGCAGGGGGGCGGGCCTCGGAAAAAACTATGGCTACACCTTC. Its protein product is CASRGAGLGKNYGYTF.

The rearrangement uses TRBV7-3 and TRBJ2-3; 9 nucleotides match TRBD1. The CDR3 runs 15 residues. Germline lookup yields CDR1 SGHTA and CDR2 FQGTGA. J was trimmed by 9 bases and V by 2 bases; bases with no gene match: 9. This CDR3 reads CASSLLSGQGGTQYF. The CDR3 nucleotides are TGTGCCAGCAGCTTATTATCGGGACAGGGTGGCACGCAGTATTTT.

The chain couples TRBV28 to TRBJ1-2; tentative D call: TRBD1 (6 bases). CDR3 length: 13 residues. Deletions cut 5 bases from V and 5 bases from J, with 12 bases between. From germline, CDR1 is MDHEN and CDR2 SYDVKM. The CDR3 here is CASSPDRIYGYTF. CDR3 coding DNA: TGTGCCAGCAGTCCGGACAGAATTTATGGCTACACCTTC.

This chain joins TRBV3-1 (or the pseudogene TRBV3-2) and TRBJ1-1; D is ambiguous. Between the trimmed V and J ends, which lost 4 bases and 3 bases, there was a span of 9 bases. There are 13 residues in the CDR3. The V gene's germline CDR1 is LGHDT and CDR2 YNNKEL (reference sequence). The CDR3 spells CASSPRSYTEAFF. The DNA for the CDR3 is TGTGCCAGCAGCCCCCGGTCCTACACTGAAGCTTTCTTT.

The chain couples TRBV7-2 to TRBJ1-1, with 7 bases matching TRBD1. Germline values: CDR1 SGHTA, CDR2 FQGNSA. The ends lost 6 bases at V and 0 bases at J; junction bases unmatched: 1. The CDR3 has 13 amino acids. The CDR3, as DNA: TGTGCCAGCAGGGGACAGCTGAACACTGAAGCTTTCTTT. The encoded protein is CASRGQLNTEAFF.

The gene calls are TRBV19 and TRBJ1-5; maybe TRBD1 (5 bases). From germline, CDR1 is LNHDA and CDR2 SQIVND (reference sequence). CDR3 size: 13 residues. V lost 10 bases, J lost 5 bases, and 15 bases lay in between. The CDR3 sequence: CATGGDWDQPQHF. CDR3 DNA: TGTGCCACTGGGGGGGATTGGGATCAGCCCCAGCATTTT. Using reference TRBV19 and TRBJ1-5 for the parts outside the CDR3, the full variable domain is DGGITQSPKYLFRKEGQNVTLSCEQNLNHDAMYWYRQDPGQGLRLIYYSQIVNDFQKGDIAEGYSVSREKKESFPLTVTSAQKNPTAFYLCATGGDWDQPQHFGDGTRLSIL.

This chain links TRBV5-1 with TRBJ2-7, with TRBD1 matching over 9 bases. V gave up 4 bases and J gave up 4 bases; unmatched junction bases: 9. CDR3 length: 15 amino acids. Germline assignment: CDR1 SGHRS and CDR2 YFSETQ. As DNA, the CDR3 is TGCGCCAGCAGCACGACCGGACAGGGGCCGTACGAGCAGTACTTC. This codes for CASSTTGQGPYEQYF.

As regards this clone: One junction end disagrees with the germline gene, perhaps due to a read error. The sample contains more than one DNA sequence encoding this CDR3. The chain employs TRBV24-1 and TRBJ1-1, with D tentatively TRBD1 (5 bases). This CDR3 is 13 amino acids long. Germline lookup yields CDR1 KGHDR and CDR2 SFDVKD. The CDR3 region has the DNA TGTGCCACAAGTGACAGTTTGAACACTGAAGCTTTCTTT. Its protein is CATSDSLNTEAFF.

V gene TRBV5-1 combines with J gene TRBJ1-2, with D possibly being TRBD1 (5 bases). The CDR3 runs to 14 residues. The V end lost 0 bases, the J end lost 6 bases, and 12 bases lay between the germline ends. Germline CDR1 and CDR2: SGHRS and YFSETQ. CDR3 nucleotides: TGCGCCAGCAGCTTGGCCAGGGTCGACGATGGCTACACCTTC. This codes for CASSLARVDDGYTF.

V usage is TRBV10-3 and J usage is TRBJ2-7; TRBD1 is a possible D gene (6 bases). Trimming shortened V by 6 bases and J by 4 bases, and 16 bases separated the two germline ends. The germline gives CDR1 ENHRY, CDR2 SYGVKD. This CDR3 contains 14 residues. CDR3 sequence reads: CAISRDTTVYEQYF. The CDR3 nucleotides read TGTGCCATCAGCCGGGACACCACCGTGTACGAGCAGTACTTC.

The chain combines TRBV3-1 (or the pseudogene TRBV3-2) with TRBJ2-7, with D maybe TRBD2 (5 bases). V lost 1 base and J lost 3, with 16 bases in between. This CDR3 contains 16 residues. The germline V gene encodes CDR1 LGHDT and CDR2 YNNKEL (reference sequence). The CDR3 here is CASSQVPWEWIYEQYF. The DNA of the CDR3 is TGTGCCAGCAGCCAAGTCCCCTGGGAGTGGATCTACGAGCAGTACTTC.

The chain joins TRBV7-3 to TRBJ2-7; 9 nucleotides align to TRBD2. The CDR3 consists of 15 residues. The ends lost 5 bases at V and 3 bases at J; junction bases unmatched: 8. From germline, CDR1 is SGHTA and CDR2 FQGTGA. CDR3 in DNA: TGTGCCAGCAGCCCCGTAGCGGGAGCCCGCTACGAGCAGTACTTC. Its translation: CASSPVAGARYEQYF.

The rearrangement links TRBV27 to TRBJ2-7, with D possibly matching TRBD1 (6 bases). From germline, CDR1 is MNHEY and CDR2 SMNVEV (reference sequence). The CDR3 contains 15 residues. V lost 5 bases to trimming and J lost 5 bases, with 19 bases between them. The DNA of the CDR3 is TGTGCCAGCAGTGTAATTACAGGGAGCCCCCACGAGCAGTACTTC. Translating gives CASSVITGSPHEQYF.

This chain uses TRBV2 with TRBJ2-7; 10 nucleotides align to TRBD2. This CDR3 spans 15 amino acids. Germline V gene lookup returns CDR1 SNHLY and CDR2 FYNNEI. With 3 bases clipped from V and 3 bases from J, the junction kept 5 bases outside the gene matches. The CDR3 DNA reads as TGTGCCAGCAGTGATCCCCGGACTAGCGGCTACGAGCAGTACTTC. Translating it yields CASSDPRTSGYEQYF.